This is a list of T cell receptor beta chains from one sample in a study of T cell repertoires in cytomegalovirus infection. From the reads, TCRdb called clonotypes with MiXCR, one entry per CDR3 protein. The sample lists about 890,000 distinct CDR3 sequences; around 32% were seen once. No antigens are known for them. The sequenced sample was cultured CD8+ T cells from PBMCs, obtained from culture after CMV antigen stimulation. These receptors all stem from a human donor in good health (CMV status not recorded). Some clones in this sample may be carry-over from other donors' samples. CDR3s include the opening cysteine and the closing phenylalanine or tryptophan. Fields, in order: J gene, D gene, V gene, CDR3 length, clone size, CDR3 DNA, CDR3 protein. D genes are given only for firm matches. Some rows have no size entry. The others give once, few or many, or a class for an expanded clone.

j_call: TRBJ2-7; d_call: .; v_call: TRBV13; cdr3_length: 13; clone_size: .; cdr3_nt: TGTGCCAGCTGCATAGGTGTATGCTACGAGCAGTACTTC; cdr3_aa: CASCIGVCYEQYF
j_call: TRBJ2-3; d_call: TRBD2; v_call: TRBV9; cdr3_length: 19; clone_size: .; cdr3_nt: TGTGCCAGCAGCGTTCCGGGACTAGCGGGGGCCATTAGCACAGATACGCAGTATTTT; cdr3_aa: CASSVPGLAGAISTDTQYF
j_call: TRBJ1-4; d_call: .; v_call: TRBV2; cdr3_length: 14; clone_size: .; cdr3_nt: TGTGCCAGCGCCAGAAAGGGAGGGAATGAAAAACTGTTTTTT; cdr3_aa: CASARKGGNEKLFF
j_call: TRBJ1-2; d_call: .; v_call: TRBV7-9; cdr3_length: 17; clone_size: many; cdr3_nt: TGTGCCAGCAGCTCCCCCGGACTGACCCGTCACGCCTATGGCTACACCTTC; cdr3_aa: CASSSPGLTRHAYGYTF
j_call: TRBJ1-3; d_call: .; v_call: TRBV12-3/TRBV12-4; cdr3_length: 16; clone_size: few; cdr3_nt: TGTGCCAGCAGCCTTACGACTTACCCCTCCCGGAACACCATATATTTT; cdr3_aa: CASSLTTYPSRNTIYF
j_call: TRBJ2-7; d_call: TRBD2; v_call: TRBV27; cdr3_length: 16; clone_size: few; cdr3_nt: TGTGCCAGCAGTCCAGCCGGGAGGCCAAGAGGTAACGAGCAGTACTTC; cdr3_aa: CASSPAGRPRGNEQYF
j_call: TRBJ2-1; d_call: TRBD1; v_call: TRBV28; cdr3_length: 15; clone_size: .; cdr3_nt: TGTGCCAGCAGTTCTGGGACAGGATTAGGCAATGAGCAGTTCTTC; cdr3_aa: CASSSGTGLGNEQFF
j_call: TRBJ1-6; d_call: .; v_call: TRBV28; cdr3_length: 12; clone_size: .; cdr3_nt: TGTGCCAGCAGACCGGACCGGTCACCCCTCCACTTT; cdr3_aa: CASRPDRSPLHF
j_call: TRBJ2-5; d_call: TRBD1; v_call: TRBV28; cdr3_length: 15; clone_size: .; cdr3_nt: TGTGCCAGCAGTGGGGGGACAGGATACCAAGAGACCCAGTACTTC; cdr3_aa: CASSGGTGYQETQYF
j_call: TRBJ2-5; d_call: TRBD1; v_call: TRBV19; cdr3_length: 16; clone_size: .; cdr3_nt: TGTGCCAGTAGTACGGGACAGGGGGCATCGGGAGAGACCCAGTACTTC; cdr3_aa: CASSTGQGASGETQYF
j_call: TRBJ1-2; d_call: .; v_call: TRBV12-3/TRBV12-4; cdr3_length: 19; clone_size: .; cdr3_nt: TGTGCCAGCAGAGGGGTCATCTTGACAGATGATACGACTAACTATGGCTACACCTTC; cdr3_aa: CASRGVILTDDTTNYGYTF
j_call: TRBJ2-1; d_call: .; v_call: TRBV2; cdr3_length: 14; clone_size: few; cdr3_nt: TGTGCCAGCAGTCCCGTACCCTTTGACAATGAGCAGTTCTTC; cdr3_aa: CASSPVPFDNEQFF
j_call: TRBJ1-2; d_call: .; v_call: TRBV7-2; cdr3_length: 16; clone_size: many; cdr3_nt: TGTGCCAGCAGCCCCCGGGGGCCAGCAGAGAACTATGGCTACACCTTC; cdr3_aa: CASSPRGPAENYGYTF
j_call: TRBJ1-1; d_call: .; v_call: TRBV28; cdr3_length: 13; clone_size: few; cdr3_nt: TGTGCCAGCAGTTTATTTGGGGGGTCTGAAGCTTTCTTT; cdr3_aa: CASSLFGGSEAFF
j_call: TRBJ2-4; d_call: .; v_call: TRBV7-9; cdr3_length: 14; clone_size: few; cdr3_nt: TGTGCCAGCAGCTCCCTCGAGGGGCGGCACATTCAGTACTTC; cdr3_aa: CASSSLEGRHIQYF
j_call: TRBJ2-1; d_call: .; v_call: TRBV12-3/TRBV12-4; cdr3_length: 17; clone_size: many; cdr3_nt: TGTGCCAGCACCTCGTCGACAGAGACTTTATTTTACAATGAGCAGTTCTTC; cdr3_aa: CASTSSTETLFYNEQFF
j_call: TRBJ2-3; d_call: TRBD2; v_call: TRBV20-1; cdr3_length: 15; clone_size: .; cdr3_nt: TGCAGTGCTAAAGCCTTAGCGGGGGTCACAGATACGCAGTATTTT; cdr3_aa: CSAKALAGVTDTQYF
j_call: TRBJ1-5; d_call: .; v_call: TRBV28; cdr3_length: 14; clone_size: few; cdr3_nt: TGTGCCAGCAGTAAGGATGGCCGCAATCAGCCCCAGCATTTT; cdr3_aa: CASSKDGRNQPQHF
j_call: TRBJ1-4; d_call: .; v_call: TRBV29-1; cdr3_length: 12; clone_size: .; cdr3_nt: TGCAGCGTACTGGACACCGCTGAAAAACTGTTTTTT; cdr3_aa: CSVLDTAEKLFF
j_call: TRBJ1-4; d_call: TRBD1; v_call: TRBV7-2; cdr3_length: 16; clone_size: .; cdr3_nt: TGTGCCAGCAGCCTAACCTCAGGGGGCCCAATTGAAAAACTGTTTTTT; cdr3_aa: CASSLTSGGPIEKLFF
j_call: TRBJ2-1; d_call: TRBD1; v_call: TRBV29-1; cdr3_length: 13; clone_size: once; cdr3_nt: TGCAGCGTTGATGGGACAGGTGGGAATGAGCAGTTCTTC; cdr3_aa: CSVDGTGGNEQFF
j_call: TRBJ2-5; d_call: TRBD1; v_call: TRBV6-1; cdr3_length: 16; clone_size: many; cdr3_nt: TGTGCCAGCAGTAGAACCGGGACAGCCCCGGCGGAGACCCAGTACTTC; cdr3_aa: CASSRTGTAPAETQYF
j_call: TRBJ2-1; d_call: .; v_call: TRBV7-2; cdr3_length: 15; clone_size: many; cdr3_nt: TGTGCCAGCAGACGGGGGGCAGTCCGGCACAATGAGCAGTTCTTC; cdr3_aa: CASRRGAVRHNEQFF
j_call: TRBJ2-3; d_call: TRBD2; v_call: TRBV27; cdr3_length: 16; clone_size: .; cdr3_nt: TGTGCCAGCAGTTTATATAGCGGGGGGGCCGCAGATACGCAGTATTTT; cdr3_aa: CASSLYSGGAADTQYF
j_call: TRBJ2-6; d_call: TRBD1; v_call: TRBV19; cdr3_length: 16; clone_size: .; cdr3_nt: TGTGCCAGTAGTATAAGGGCCGGGACAGGGGACAACGTCCTGACTTTC; cdr3_aa: CASSIRAGTGDNVLTF
j_call: TRBJ2-3; d_call: .; v_call: TRBV27; cdr3_length: 19; clone_size: .; cdr3_nt: TGTGCCAGCAGTTTGGCGTTCAGGGGCGCGTCCGGTGGGCCAGATACGCAGTATTTT; cdr3_aa: CASSLAFRGASGGPDTQYF
j_call: TRBJ1-1; d_call: TRBD1; v_call: TRBV5-4; cdr3_length: 17; clone_size: many; cdr3_nt: TGTGCCAGCAGCTTGGCGACAGGGATGATTGTGAACACTGAAGCTTTCTTT; cdr3_aa: CASSLATGMIVNTEAFF
j_call: TRBJ1-5; d_call: .; v_call: TRBV18; cdr3_length: 14; clone_size: .; cdr3_nt: TGTGCCAGTTCCAAGGAACCGATCAATCAGCCCCAGCATTTT; cdr3_aa: CASSKEPINQPQHF
j_call: TRBJ2-4; d_call: .; v_call: TRBV11-2; cdr3_length: 15; clone_size: .; cdr3_nt: TGTGCCAGCAGCTTGGGCAGGGGACCCCAAAACATTCAGTACTTC; cdr3_aa: CASSLGRGPQNIQYF
j_call: TRBJ1-4; d_call: .; v_call: TRBV7-3; cdr3_length: 15; clone_size: few; cdr3_nt: TGTGCCAGCAGCTTAGCGTCCGTCTATAATGAAAAACTGTTTTTT; cdr3_aa: CASSLASVYNEKLFF
j_call: TRBJ2-7; d_call: TRBD2; v_call: TRBV7-6; cdr3_length: 15; clone_size: many; cdr3_nt: TGTGCCAGCAGCGTGACTAGCGGGGGGACCTACGAGCAGTACTTC; cdr3_aa: CASSVTSGGTYEQYF
j_call: TRBJ1-2; d_call: .; v_call: TRBV15; cdr3_length: 15; clone_size: .; cdr3_nt: TGTGCCACCAGCAGAACGACAAACTCCGTCTATGGCTACACCTTC; cdr3_aa: CATSRTTNSVYGYTF
j_call: TRBJ2-7; d_call: .; v_call: TRBV19; cdr3_length: 13; clone_size: .; cdr3_nt: TGTGCCAGTAGTATATGGACAGACTACGAGCAGTACTTC; cdr3_aa: CASSIWTDYEQYF
j_call: TRBJ2-2; d_call: .; v_call: TRBV6-1; cdr3_length: 13; clone_size: .; cdr3_nt: TGTGCCACCTCCCGCCCATGGGGCGGGGAGCTGTTTTTT; cdr3_aa: CATSRPWGGELFF
j_call: TRBJ1-1; d_call: .; v_call: TRBV11-1; cdr3_length: 11; clone_size: .; cdr3_nt: TGTGCCAGCGGAGGGACGGCTGAAGCTTTCTTT; cdr3_aa: CASGGTAEAFF
j_call: TRBJ2-1; d_call: .; v_call: TRBV10-3; cdr3_length: 11; clone_size: many; cdr3_nt: TGTGCCGTCGGGGGGCTCAATGAGCAGTTCTTC; cdr3_aa: CAVGGLNEQFF
j_call: TRBJ1-6; d_call: TRBD1; v_call: TRBV7-4; cdr3_length: 15; clone_size: .; cdr3_nt: TGTGCCAGCAGCCCCCTACAGGGGGCGAGTTCACCCCTCCACTTT; cdr3_aa: CASSPLQGASSPLHF
j_call: TRBJ2-1; d_call: TRBD1; v_call: TRBV11-3; cdr3_length: 16; clone_size: .; cdr3_nt: TGTGCCAGCAGCAAAAAGGACAGGGGCTCCTACAATGAGCAGTTCTTC; cdr3_aa: CASSKKDRGSYNEQFF
j_call: TRBJ2-1; d_call: TRBD2; v_call: TRBV7-2; cdr3_length: 17; clone_size: many; cdr3_nt: TGTGCCAGCAGCTTAGTGGCTAGCGGGGGGGCCTTAGTTGAGCAGTTCTTC; cdr3_aa: CASSLVASGGALVEQFF
j_call: TRBJ2-1; d_call: TRBD1; v_call: TRBV7-9; cdr3_length: 16; clone_size: .; cdr3_nt: TGTGCCAGCAGCCTGGTGGGACAGGGGTTCAACAATGAGCAGTTCTTC; cdr3_aa: CASSLVGQGFNNEQFF
j_call: TRBJ2-7; d_call: TRBD2; v_call: TRBV10-3; cdr3_length: 14; clone_size: few; cdr3_nt: TGTGCCATCAGTGAGCGGGGGGGCGTGTACGAGCAGTACTTC; cdr3_aa: CAISERGGVYEQYF
j_call: TRBJ2-4; d_call: .; v_call: TRBV6-1; cdr3_length: 16; clone_size: few; cdr3_nt: TGTGCCAGCAGTGAATGGCTCGGAGAAACTAAAAACATTCAGTACTTC; cdr3_aa: CASSEWLGETKNIQYF
j_call: TRBJ2-1; d_call: .; v_call: TRBV7-9; cdr3_length: 14; clone_size: many; cdr3_nt: TGTGCCAGCAGCCCTAGCGACGACCTGTATTTACAGTTCTTC; cdr3_aa: CASSPSDDLYLQFF
j_call: TRBJ2-1; d_call: TRBD2; v_call: TRBV29-1; cdr3_length: 13; clone_size: .; cdr3_nt: TGCAGCTCTCGGGCTAGCGGGGGAGATGAGCAGTTCTTC; cdr3_aa: CSSRASGGDEQFF
j_call: TRBJ1-5; d_call: .; v_call: TRBV7-4; cdr3_length: 18; clone_size: few; cdr3_nt: TGTGCCAGCATCCCTTGTGGCAGCCCCTATGGCGGCAATCAGCCCCAGCATTTT; cdr3_aa: CASIPCGSPYGGNQPQHF
j_call: TRBJ2-3; d_call: .; v_call: TRBV28; cdr3_length: 15; clone_size: many; cdr3_nt: TGTGCCAGCAGTTTATGGTCGGGGGTCACAGATACGCAGTATTTT; cdr3_aa: CASSLWSGVTDTQYF
j_call: TRBJ2-3; d_call: .; v_call: TRBV6-1; cdr3_length: 15; clone_size: .; cdr3_nt: TGTGCCAGCGCCCGGGGGGCCCCCCCCACAGATACGCAGTATTTT; cdr3_aa: CASARGAPPTDTQYF
j_call: TRBJ2-7; d_call: .; v_call: TRBV27; cdr3_length: 14; clone_size: .; cdr3_nt: TGTGCCAGCAGTTTAGTGGGCCAAGTATACGAGCAGTACTTC; cdr3_aa: CASSLVGQVYEQYF
j_call: TRBJ1-2; d_call: .; v_call: TRBV27; cdr3_length: 14; clone_size: many; cdr3_nt: TGTGCCAGCAGTTTGGGTCGAGCTAACTATGGCTACACCTTC; cdr3_aa: CASSLGRANYGYTF
j_call: TRBJ2-1; d_call: .; v_call: TRBV9; cdr3_length: 18; clone_size: .; cdr3_nt: TGTGCCAGCAGCGGAGACCCCAGCGGCCAGGCCCCTAGGGATGAGCAGTTCTTC; cdr3_aa: CASSGDPSGQAPRDEQFF
j_call: TRBJ1-1; d_call: .; v_call: TRBV7-8; cdr3_length: 17; clone_size: many; cdr3_nt: TGTGCCAGCAGCTGGCCCAGTAGGGACACCATGAACACTGAAGCTTTCTTT; cdr3_aa: CASSWPSRDTMNTEAFF
j_call: TRBJ2-5; d_call: .; v_call: TRBV7-9; cdr3_length: 14; clone_size: few; cdr3_nt: TGTGCCAGCAGCTCAGGGAAGTACCAAGAGACCCAGTACTTC; cdr3_aa: CASSSGKYQETQYF
j_call: TRBJ1-2; d_call: .; v_call: TRBV19; cdr3_length: 13; clone_size: .; cdr3_nt: TGTGCCAGTAGCCTTCCGGGATCGGGAGGCTACACCTTC; cdr3_aa: CASSLPGSGGYTF
j_call: TRBJ2-3; d_call: TRBD2; v_call: TRBV7-6; cdr3_length: 15; clone_size: many; cdr3_nt: TGTGCCAGCAGCCGACTAGCGGGGCACACAGATACGCAGTATTTT; cdr3_aa: CASSRLAGHTDTQYF
j_call: TRBJ1-1; d_call: TRBD1; v_call: TRBV29-1; cdr3_length: 13; clone_size: .; cdr3_nt: TGCAGCGTCAGGGACAGGGGTAAAACTGAAGCTTTCTTT; cdr3_aa: CSVRDRGKTEAFF
j_call: TRBJ2-1; d_call: .; v_call: TRBV19; cdr3_length: 13; clone_size: few; cdr3_nt: TGTGCCAGTACTCAGAGGCCCTACAATGAGCAGTTCTTC; cdr3_aa: CASTQRPYNEQFF
j_call: TRBJ2-7; d_call: .; v_call: TRBV6-8; cdr3_length: 13; clone_size: .; cdr3_nt: TGTGCCAGCAGTTACTCGCTCACCTACGAGCAGTACTTC; cdr3_aa: CASSYSLTYEQYF